These 19 T cell receptor beta chains share one sample of origin, sequenced in a study of control samples from healthy donors and cancer patients. Only in-frame clones appear in the TCRdb table, and some are missing; sequencing was by immunoSEQ multiplex PCR. The table lists 100,000 or so clones, around 90% of them singletons. Sequencing was performed on blood. These receptors were collected from a woman aged 18-30 years in good health.

This sequence joins TRBV7-9 and TRBJ1-5; no firm D call. The CDR3 is 15 residues long. V shed 1 base and J shed 0 bases, with 7 bases lying between them. The germline V gene has CDR1 SEHNR and CDR2 FQNEAQ (reference sequence). The CDR3 DNA follows: TGTGCCAGCAGCTTAGATACGATTAGCAATCAGCCCCAGCATTTT. The encoded protein is CASSLDTISNQPQHF.

This clone was seen only once. The chain employs TRBV18 and TRBJ2-7; a possible D gene is TRBD2 (6 bases). The CDR3 spans 15 residues. Germline V CDR1 and CDR2: KGHSH, LQKENI. The V and J ends lost 2 bases and 3 bases respectively, with 14 bases between them. CDR3 nucleotides: TGTGCCAGCTCACCATCCGGCGGGACGGGCTACGAGCAGTACTTC. As protein: CASSPSGGTGYEQYF.

The DNA of the CDR3 is TGTGCCAGCAGCTTGCCGGGTAATGAAAAACTGTTTTTT. It specifies CASSLPGNEKLFF. The chain is built from TRBV7-9 and TRBJ1-4; D is undetermined. Germline CDR1 reads SEHNR; CDR2 reads FQNEAQ (reference sequence). V lost 3 bases and J 4 bases, leaving 6 bases between the germline ends. The CDR3 has 13 residues. The full variable domain, in which reference TRBV7-9 and TRBJ1-4 provide the parts outside the CDR3, is DTGVSQNPRHKITKRGQNVTFRCDPISEHNRLYWYRQTLGQGPEFLTYFQNEAQLEKSRLLSDRFSAERPKGSFSTLEIQRTEQGDSAMYLCASSLPGNEKLFFGSGTQLSVL.

The genes are TRBV11-1 and TRBJ2-1, with D possibly TRBD2 on 6 matching bases. Trimming stripped 6 bases from V and 4 bases from J, with 16 bases between. The CDR3 consists of 15 residues. Germline CDR1 reads SGHAT; CDR2 reads FQDESV (reference sequence). For the CDR3, the DNA is TGTGCCAGCAGAACAAGGAGCGGGCCGTACAATGAGCAGTTCTTC. Amino acids: CASRTRSGPYNEQFF.

Here the CDR3 DNA reads TGTGCCAGCTCTCCCCGGGACAGGGCTGCTTACGAGCAGTACTTC. The encoded protein is CASSPRDRAAYEQYF. The chain recombines TRBV5-4 with TRBJ2-7, with 9 bases lining up with TRBD1. Trimming at V came to 7 bases and at J to 4 bases, leaving 12 bases not matched to a gene. The V gene's germline CDR1 is SGHNT and CDR2 YYREEE (reference sequence). The CDR3 has 15 amino acids.

The V call is TRBV2, the J call TRBJ1-3; D unclear. This CDR3 spans 13 amino acids. V dropped 3 bases and J dropped 8 bases, with 11 bases sitting between them. Germline V CDR1 and CDR2: SNHLY, FYNNEI. The DNA of the CDR3 is TGTGCCAGCAGTGACGGTAGGCGGGACACCATATATTTT. Protein: CASSDGRRDTIYF.

The rearrangement links TRBV5-4 to TRBJ2-2, with 8 bases that match TRBD1. Trimming cost V 0 bases and J 3 bases; bases outside gene matches: 13. Germline CDR1 SGHNT, CDR2 YYREEE (reference sequence). CDR3 size: 19 residues. CDR3 bases: TGTGCCAGCAGCTTGGAGCAGGACTTCGCAGGGGGCTACACCGGGGAGCTGTTTTTT. Encoded protein: CASSLEQDFAGGYTGELFF.

This rearrangement joins TRBV12-3 or TRBV12-4 to TRBJ1-2; no clear D gene. Trimming left V 2 bases short and J 5 bases short, with 9 bases between. This CDR3 spans 13 amino acids. In DNA form, the CDR3 reads TGTGCCAGCAGTTTAAGGCAGGATTATGGCTACACCTTC. Translating it yields CASSLRQDYGYTF.

CDR3 nucleotide sequence: TGCGCCAGCAGCTTAAGAATCACCGGGACAGGGTATTACGAGCAGTACTTC. Protein product: CASSLRITGTGYYEQYF. V is TRBV5-1 and J is TRBJ2-7; 9 positions match TRBD1. J lost 4 bases, V lost 2 bases, and 13 bases had no gene match. Germline lookup yields CDR1 SGHRS and CDR2 YFSETQ. The CDR3 is 17 residues long.

As for this clone: At one boundary the junction diverges from the germline segment, which might be a read error. The rearrangement uses TRBV7-7 and TRBJ2-2; D may be TRBD2 (6 bases). Germline V lookup: CDR1 SSHAT, CDR2 FNYEAQ (reference sequence). This CDR3 spans 15 amino acids. As DNA, the CDR3 is TGTGCTAGCAGCTTATTAGCGGAGGGCACCGGGGAGCTGTTTTTT. Amino acid sequence: CASSLLAEGTGELFF.

The chain joins TRBV9 to TRBJ2-2; D is undetermined. V was clipped by 1 base and J by 4 bases, with 11 bases between them. The V gene's germline CDR1 is SGDLS and CDR2 YYNGEE. This CDR3 comprises 15 residues. The CDR3 here is CASSVLSSGTGELFF. CDR3 DNA: TGTGCCAGCAGCGTACTTAGTTCGGGCACCGGGGAGCTGTTTTTT.

V gene TRBV15 combines with J gene TRBJ2-1; D unresolved. The CDR3 has 11 amino acids. Germline CDR1 LNHNV, CDR2 YYDKDF (reference sequence). Trimming shortened V by 2 bases and J by 4 bases, and 0 bases separated the two germline ends. The CDR3: CATSRYNEQFF. Written as DNA, the CDR3 is TGTGCCACCAGCAGATACAATGAGCAGTTCTTC.

J is TRBJ2-3 and V is TRBV3-1 (or the pseudogene TRBV3-2), with 9 bases identical to TRBD1. The CDR3 runs to 14 residues. Unmatched junction bases numbered 8, after V lost 9 bases and J lost 4 bases. The germline V gene encodes CDR1 LGHDT and CDR2 YNNKEL (reference sequence). CDR3 amino acids: CASAGTGLPDTQYF. Here the CDR3 DNA reads TGTGCCAGTGCCGGGACAGGGCTCCCAGATACGCAGTATTTT.

The genes are TRBV2 and TRBJ1-1; D not certain. This CDR3 comprises 12 residues. Trimming stripped 6 bases from V and 11 bases from J, with 16 bases between. Germline V gene sequence: CDR1 SNHLY, CDR2 FYNNEI. DNA of the CDR3: TGTGCCAGCAGCCTTCCCTTGGGTGCGGCTTTCTTT. The encoded protein is CASSLPLGAAFF.

This clone was found once. The chain has TRBV3-1 (or the pseudogene TRBV3-2) and TRBJ1-2, with D hard to call. Germline V lookup: CDR1 LGHDT, CDR2 YNNKEL (reference sequence). V was cut by 0 bases and J by 8 bases, with 10 bases left in between. The CDR3 is 13 residues long. The CDR3, as DNA: TGTGCCAGCAGCCAAGATGTCAGATCGGGCTACACCTTC. It encodes CASSQDVRSGYTF.

The V gene is TRBV30, the J gene TRBJ2-2; 7 bases are a match to TRBD1. Trimming took 2 bases from V and 0 from J; bases not matched to a gene: 3. The CDR3 covers 15 residues. Germline CDR1 is GTSNPN and CDR2 is SVGIG (reference sequence). The CDR3 loop is CAWSPGTANTGELFF. CDR3 nucleotides: TGTGCCTGGAGTCCCGGGACAGCGAACACCGGGGAGCTGTTTTTT.

The chain couples TRBV10-3 to TRBJ2-1; maybe TRBD1 (5 bases). This CDR3 spans 15 amino acids. V lost 2 bases and J lost 7, with 15 bases in between. CDR1 is ENHRY, CDR2 SYGVKD, per germline. The CDR3 reads CAISEVSGRTNEQFF. The CDR3 DNA follows: TGTGCCATCAGTGAGGTGTCAGGGCGTACGAATGAGCAGTTCTTC.

V and J are TRBV28 and TRBJ1-2, with unresolved D. Trimming removed 2 bases from V and 4 bases from J, with 11 bases in between. Germline values: CDR1 MDHEN, CDR2 SYDVKM. CDR3 length: 14 amino acids. The CDR3 protein is CASSLTSGRYGYTF. In nucleotides, the CDR3 is TGTGCCAGCAGTTTAACGTCAGGACGCTATGGCTACACCTTC.

This clone was counted only a few times. This chain joins TRBV6-4 and TRBJ2-3; TRBD1 aligns across 10 bases. The J segment lost 4 bases and the V segment lost 2 bases, leaving 0 bases of the junction unmatched. In germline, CDR1 is MRHNA, CDR2 SNTAGT. The CDR3 totals 14 residues. In nucleotides, the CDR3 is TGTGCCAGCAGTGACGGACAGGGGGCAGATACGCAGTATTTT. It yields the protein CASSDGQGADTQYF.